This T cell receptor beta chain was sequenced for a study of CD8 T cells in Susac syndrome. In germline, CDR1 is GTSNPN, CDR2 SVGIG (reference sequence). The CDR3 length is 14 residues. V lost 5 bases to trimming and J lost 5 bases; unmatched junction nucleotides: 6. Random hexamers primed reverse transcription of about 0.45 to 1 ug RNA. An immunoSEQ multiplex PCR amplified TCR beta CDR3 over 54 Vbeta and 13 Jbeta. A single record per CDR3 protein comes from TCRdb applying MiXCR to the immunoSEQ multiplex PCR reads. This sample has approximately 160,000 distinct CDR3 sequences, with about 94% found just once. TCR beta sequences were obtained from blood CD8+ and CD4+ T cells. Negative magnetic isolation gave CD8+ and CD4+ cells; FACS enriched CD8+ TEMRA.

The chain has TRBV30 and TRBJ1-6; TRBD1 aligns across 7 bases. The sequencing sample was made of CD4+ T cells from PBMCs. The sequence derives from a human donor with multiple sclerosis. The DNA of the CDR3 is TGTGCCTGGGGACCGGGACAGCATAATTCACCCCTCCACTTT. It codes for CAWGPGQHNSPLHF.